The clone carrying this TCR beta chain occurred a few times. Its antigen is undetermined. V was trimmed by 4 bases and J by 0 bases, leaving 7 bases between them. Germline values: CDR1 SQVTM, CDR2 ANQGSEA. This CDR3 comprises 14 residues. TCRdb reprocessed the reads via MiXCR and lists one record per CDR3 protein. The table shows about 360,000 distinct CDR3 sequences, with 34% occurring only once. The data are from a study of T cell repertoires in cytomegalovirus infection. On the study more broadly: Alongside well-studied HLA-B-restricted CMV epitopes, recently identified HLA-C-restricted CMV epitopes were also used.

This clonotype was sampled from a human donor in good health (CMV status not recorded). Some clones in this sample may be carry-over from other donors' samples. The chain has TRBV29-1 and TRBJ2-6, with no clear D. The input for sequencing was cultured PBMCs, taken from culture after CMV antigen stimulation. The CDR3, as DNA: TGCAGCGTTGGGGTCGTCTCTGGGGCCAACGTCCTGACTTTC. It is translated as CSVGVVSGANVLTF. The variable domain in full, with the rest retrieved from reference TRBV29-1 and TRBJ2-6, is SAVISQKPSRDICQRGTSLTIQCQVDSQVTMMFWYRQQPGQSLTLIATANQGSEATYESGFVIDKFPISRPNLTFSTLTVSNMSPEDSSIYLCSVGVVSGANVLTFGAGSRLTVL.